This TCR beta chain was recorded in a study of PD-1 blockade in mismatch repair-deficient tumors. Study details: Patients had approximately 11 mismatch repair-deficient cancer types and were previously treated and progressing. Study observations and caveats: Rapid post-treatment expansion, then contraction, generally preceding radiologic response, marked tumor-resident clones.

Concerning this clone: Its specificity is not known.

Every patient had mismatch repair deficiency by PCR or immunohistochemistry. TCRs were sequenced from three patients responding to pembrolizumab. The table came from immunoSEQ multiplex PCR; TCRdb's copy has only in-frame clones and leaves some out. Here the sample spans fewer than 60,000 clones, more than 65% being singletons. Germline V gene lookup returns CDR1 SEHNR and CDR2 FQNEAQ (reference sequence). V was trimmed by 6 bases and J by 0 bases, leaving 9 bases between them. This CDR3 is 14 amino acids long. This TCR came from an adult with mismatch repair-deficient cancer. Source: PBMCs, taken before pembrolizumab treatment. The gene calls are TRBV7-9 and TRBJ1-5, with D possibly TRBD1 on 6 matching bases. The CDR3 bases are TGTGCCAGCAGTGGGACATATAGCAATCAGCCCCAGCATTTT. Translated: CASSGTYSNQPQHF. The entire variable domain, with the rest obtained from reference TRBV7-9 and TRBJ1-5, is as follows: DTGVSQNPRHKITKRGQNVTFRCDPISEHNRLYWYRQTLGQGPEFLTYFQNEAQLEKSRLLSDRFSAERPKGSFSTLEIQRTEQGDSAMYLCASSGTYSNQPQHFGDGTRLSIL.